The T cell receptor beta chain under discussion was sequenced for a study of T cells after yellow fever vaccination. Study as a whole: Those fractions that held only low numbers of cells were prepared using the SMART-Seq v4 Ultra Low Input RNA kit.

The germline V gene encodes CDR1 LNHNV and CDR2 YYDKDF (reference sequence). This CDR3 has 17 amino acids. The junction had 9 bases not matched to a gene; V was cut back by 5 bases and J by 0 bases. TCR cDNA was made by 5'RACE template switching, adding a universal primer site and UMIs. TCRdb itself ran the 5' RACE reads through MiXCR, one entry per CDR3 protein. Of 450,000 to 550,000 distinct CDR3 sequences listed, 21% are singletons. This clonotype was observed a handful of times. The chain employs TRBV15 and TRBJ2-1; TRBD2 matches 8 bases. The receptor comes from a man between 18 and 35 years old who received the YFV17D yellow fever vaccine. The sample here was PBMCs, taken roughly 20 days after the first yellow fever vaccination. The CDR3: CATSPHGGGPSYNEQFF. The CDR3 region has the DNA TGTGCCACCAGCCCCCACGGCGGGGGGCCCTCCTACAATGAGCAGTTCTTC.